The rows below give T cell receptor beta chains drawn from one sample of a study of shared clonotypes between healthy human individuals. Clones were sequenced by immunoSEQ multiplex PCR, and TCRdb holds only the in-frame ones, with some missing. Of about 680,000 clones in the sample, approximately 79% were seen once. The sample taken for sequencing was memory CD4+ T cells sorted from blood. These receptors came from a woman aged 25 to 45 in good health. Each CDR3 is given with its conserved first and last residue. Fields, in order: D gene, clone size, V gene, J gene, CDR3 protein, CDR3 DNA. A D gene is named only where the DNA matches it firmly. The size field is filled for only some rows; it gives once, few, many or a size class.

>.|.|TRBV2|TRBJ1-1
CASSYGQTEAFF
TGTGCCAGCAGCTACGGACAGACTGAAGCTTTCTTT
>.|.|TRBV11-2|TRBJ2-1
CASSPRTTNNEQFF
TGTGCCAGCAGCCCTCGGACAACTAACAATGAGCAGTTCTTC
>TRBD1|once|TRBV11-2|TRBJ2-7
CASSQGGTGAYEQYF
TGTGCCAGCAGCCAGGGGGGGACAGGGGCTTACGAGCAGTACTTC
>TRBD2|.|TRBV5-1|TRBJ2-7
CASSLIAGESEQYF
TGCGCCAGCAGCCTAATAGCGGGAGAGTCCGAGCAGTACTTC
>.|.|TRBV4-1|TRBJ1-4
CASSHRQANEKLFF
TGCGCCAGCAGCCACAGACAGGCTAATGAAAAACTGTTTTTT
>.|.|TRBV11-3|TRBJ2-1
CASSLDSGVGGYNEQFF
TGTGCCAGCAGCTTAGATAGTGGGGTAGGGGGTTACAATGAGCAGTTCTTC
>TRBD1|.|TRBV4-1|TRBJ1-4
CASSQGGQLNEKLFF
TGCGCCAGCAGCCAAGGGGGACAGCTGAATGAAAAACTGTTTTTT
>.|.|TRBV28|TRBJ2-5
CAGGTDRRETQYF
TGTGCCGGCGGGACAGACCGCAGGGAGACCCAGTACTTC
>.|once|TRBV19|TRBJ1-1
CASSISDGLGTEAFF
TGTGCCAGTAGTATTTCGGACGGCTTGGGCACTGAAGCTTTCTTT
>TRBD2|many|TRBV18|TRBJ2-3
CATGTSGRGSTDTQYF
TGTGCCACCGGGACTAGCGGGAGAGGGAGCACAGATACGCAGTATTTT
>.|few|TRBV6-1|TRBJ2-7
CASSEGLVASPFYEQYF
TGTGCCAGCAGTGAAGGGTTGGTGGCGAGCCCATTCTACGAGCAGTACTTC
>TRBD2|.|TRBV18|TRBJ2-1
CASSLSGSRLNEQFF
TGTGCCAGCTCACTTAGCGGGAGTCGCTTGAATGAGCAGTTCTTC
>TRBD2|.|TRBV18|TRBJ2-4
CASSPSSGPGIIQYF
TGTGCCAGCTCACCATCTAGCGGGCCCGGGATCATTCAGTACTTC
>.|.|TRBV19|TRBJ2-4
CASSVGLAKNIQYF
TGTGCCAGTAGCGTCGGATTAGCCAAAAACATTCAGTACTTC
>.|.|TRBV7-2|TRBJ2-2
CASSFTAGELFF
TGTGCCAGCAGCTTTACGGCCGGGGAGCTGTTTTTT
>TRBD1|few|TRBV9|TRBJ1-1
CASSVVQGQSSEAFF
TGTGCCAGCAGCGTAGTTCAGGGACAGTCGTCTGAAGCTTTCTTT